The clone carrying this T cell receptor beta chain has at least ten counts. This record belongs to a study of T cells in Graves' hyperthyroidism and ophthalmopathy. The CDR3 regions of TCR beta were amplified from RNA transcripts. HTBI primers drove first-round RT-PCR of the TCR CDR3. TCRdb redid the calling of the multiplex PCR reads with MiXCR, one entry per CDR3 protein. The data contain about half a million distinct CDR3 sequences, roughly 20% of them seen just once; the ten biggest clones take up around a quarter. The definition of stable Graves' hyperthyroidism was no ophthalmopathy progression within 18 months. Patients aged 18 to 65 had newly diagnosed hyperthyroidism of under 2 months' duration. Clinical symptoms, serum thyroxine and TRAb, thyroid ultrasound and orbital computed tomography were used for the diagnoses. Isolation of PBMCs was performed on 8 to 10 ml fresh peripheral blood. The V gene's germline CDR1 is MGHRA and CDR2 YSYEKL. Trimming cost V 3 bases and J 6 bases, with 12 bases left between them. The CDR3 runs to 13 residues.

Material: blood. The receptor comes from a man aged 18 to 35 with Graves' hyperthyroidism. The rearrangement joins TRBV4-1 to TRBJ2-7; D ambiguous. CDR3 in amino acids: CASSHPLLLEQYF. The CDR3 DNA reads as TGCGCCAGCAGCCACCCACTCCTACTCGAGCAGTACTTC.